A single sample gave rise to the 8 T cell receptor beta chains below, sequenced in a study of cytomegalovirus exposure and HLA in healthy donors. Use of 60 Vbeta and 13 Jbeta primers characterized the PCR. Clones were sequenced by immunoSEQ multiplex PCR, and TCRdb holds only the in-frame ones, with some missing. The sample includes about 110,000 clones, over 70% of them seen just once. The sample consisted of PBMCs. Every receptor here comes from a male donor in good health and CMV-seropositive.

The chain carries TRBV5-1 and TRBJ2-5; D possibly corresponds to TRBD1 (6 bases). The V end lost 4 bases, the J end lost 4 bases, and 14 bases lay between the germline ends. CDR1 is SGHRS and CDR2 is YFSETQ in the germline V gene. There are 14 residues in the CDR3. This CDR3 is CASSQTGGRETQYF. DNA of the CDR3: TGCGCCAGCAGCCAGACTGGGGGCCGAGAGACCCAGTACTTC. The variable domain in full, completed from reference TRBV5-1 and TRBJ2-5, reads KAGVTQTPRYLIKTRGQQVTLSCSPISGHRSVSWYQQTPGQGLQFLFEYFSETQRNKGNFPGRFSGRQFSNSRSEMNVSTLELGDSALYLCASSQTGGRETQYFGPGTRLLVL.

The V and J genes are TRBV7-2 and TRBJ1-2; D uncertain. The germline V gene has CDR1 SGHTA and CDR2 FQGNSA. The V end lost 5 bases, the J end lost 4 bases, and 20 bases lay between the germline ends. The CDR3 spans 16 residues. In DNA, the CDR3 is TGTGCCAGCAGCCTACCCCCCGATCCCGGACTCTATGGCTACACCTTC. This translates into CASSLPPDPGLYGYTF.

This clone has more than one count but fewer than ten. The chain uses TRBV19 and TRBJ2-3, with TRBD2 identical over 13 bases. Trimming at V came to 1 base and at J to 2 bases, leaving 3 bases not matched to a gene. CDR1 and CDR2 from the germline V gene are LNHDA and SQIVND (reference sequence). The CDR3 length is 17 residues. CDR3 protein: CASSIAGTSGTTDTQYF. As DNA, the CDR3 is TGTGCCAGTAGTATAGCTGGGACTAGCGGGACCACAGATACGCAGTATTTT.

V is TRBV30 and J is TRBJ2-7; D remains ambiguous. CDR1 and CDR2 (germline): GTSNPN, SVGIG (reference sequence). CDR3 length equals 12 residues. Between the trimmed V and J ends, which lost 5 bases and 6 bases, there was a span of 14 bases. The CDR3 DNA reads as TGTGCCTGGGGCGGCCCTCGCGGCGAGCAGTACTTC. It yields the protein CAWGGPRGEQYF. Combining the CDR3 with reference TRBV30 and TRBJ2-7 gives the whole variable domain SQTIHQWPATLVQPVGSPLSLECTVEGTSNPNLYWYRQAAGRGLQLLFYSVGIGQISSEVPQNLSASRPQDRQFILSSKKLLLSDSGFYLCAWGGPRGEQYFGPGTRLTVT.

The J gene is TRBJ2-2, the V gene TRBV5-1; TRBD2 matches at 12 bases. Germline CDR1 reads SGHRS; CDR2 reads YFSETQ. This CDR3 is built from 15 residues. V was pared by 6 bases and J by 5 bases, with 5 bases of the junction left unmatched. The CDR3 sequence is CASIDLAGGTGELFF. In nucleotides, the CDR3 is TGCGCCAGCATAGATCTAGCGGGAGGGACCGGGGAGCTGTTTTTT.

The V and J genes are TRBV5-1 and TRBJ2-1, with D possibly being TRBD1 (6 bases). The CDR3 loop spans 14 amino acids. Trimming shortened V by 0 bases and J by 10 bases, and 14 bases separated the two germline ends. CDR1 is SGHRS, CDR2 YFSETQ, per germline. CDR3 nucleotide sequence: TGCGCCAGCAGCTTGGCAAGACAGGTTAAAGAGCAGTTCTTC. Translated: CASSLARQVKEQFF.

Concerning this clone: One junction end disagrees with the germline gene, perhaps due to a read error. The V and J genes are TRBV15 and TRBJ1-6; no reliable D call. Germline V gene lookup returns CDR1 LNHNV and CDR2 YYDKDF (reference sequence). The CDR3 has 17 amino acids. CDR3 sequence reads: CATSRDPAGSDNSPLHF. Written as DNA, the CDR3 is TGTGCTACCAGCAGAGATCCGGCAGGTTCAGATAATTCACCCCTCCACTTT.

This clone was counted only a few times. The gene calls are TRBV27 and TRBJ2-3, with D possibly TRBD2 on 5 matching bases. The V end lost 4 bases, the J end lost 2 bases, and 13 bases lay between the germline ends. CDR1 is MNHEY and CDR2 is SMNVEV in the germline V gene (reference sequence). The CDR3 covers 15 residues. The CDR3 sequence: CASSSIHGDTDTQYF. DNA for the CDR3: TGTGCCAGCAGTTCTATTCACGGGGACACAGATACGCAGTATTTT.